This T cell receptor (beta chain) is drawn from a study of cytomegalovirus exposure and HLA in healthy donors. Points from the study as a whole: The study listed under 200 cytomegalovirus-associated TCR beta chains.

Notes on this clone: Antigen unknown.

Vbeta (60) and Jbeta (13) primers were used in the PCR. This table comes from immunoSEQ multiplex PCR, and its TCRdb copy is limited to in-frame clones, with some not included. This table holds about 77,000 clones. Germline V gene sequence: CDR1 SGDLS, CDR2 YYNGEE. The V segment lost 0 bases and the J segment 14 bases; nucleotides outside the gene matches: 7. The CDR3 length is 14 residues. The sequence derives from a man aged 45-65 years in good health and CMV-seropositive. The gene calls are TRBV9 and TRBJ2-1; 11 bases align to TRBD2. Sequencing input: PBMCs. The CDR3, as DNA: TGTGCCAGCAGCGTAGGTCTAGCGGGAGGAGGTGAGTTCTTC. As protein: CASSVGLAGGGEFF.